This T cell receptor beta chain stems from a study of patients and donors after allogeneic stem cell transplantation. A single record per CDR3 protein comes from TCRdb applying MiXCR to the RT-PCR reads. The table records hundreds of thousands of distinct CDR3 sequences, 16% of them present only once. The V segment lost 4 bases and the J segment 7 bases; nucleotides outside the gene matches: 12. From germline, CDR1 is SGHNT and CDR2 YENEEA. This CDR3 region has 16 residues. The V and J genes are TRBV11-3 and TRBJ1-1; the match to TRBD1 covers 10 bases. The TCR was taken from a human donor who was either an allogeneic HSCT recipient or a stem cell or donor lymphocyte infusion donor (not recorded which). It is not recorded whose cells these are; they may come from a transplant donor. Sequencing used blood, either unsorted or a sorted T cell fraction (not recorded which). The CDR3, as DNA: TGTGCCAGCAGCTCCCGCGTCGGGACAGGGGTTGATGAAGCTTTCTTT. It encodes CASSSRVGTGVDEAFF.